The source of this T cell receptor (beta chain) is a study of radiation and T cells in renal cell carcinoma. Overall study context: Nephrectomy followed 15 Gy stereotactic body radiation by 4 weeks.

Details on this clone: The antigen is not known.

Time point described: baseline pretreatment blood. The sample's treatment: 15 Gy SBRT to primary tumor, nephrectomy 4 weeks later. The patient's renal cell carcinoma had clear cell pathology. This table comes from immunoSEQ multiplex PCR, and its TCRdb copy is limited to in-frame clones, with some not included. In the table there are 130,000 to 150,000 clones, more than 70% of which are singletons. CDR3 length: 14 residues. CDR1 is GTSNPN and CDR2 is SVGIG in the germline V gene (reference sequence). Trimming removed 4 bases at V and 0 bases at J, with 9 bases between. Findings and caveats of the study: Pretreatment tumor biopsies were lacking, so baseline clonotypes are unknown. Top tumor clonotypes rose in blood 2 weeks post-radiation, then contracted.

The gene calls are TRBV30 and TRBJ1-4; no firm D call. The starting material was blood, obtained from a patient whose treatment included radiotherapy and nephrectomy. This TCR derives from a woman aged 45-65 years with renal cell carcinoma. For the CDR3, the DNA is TGTGCCTGGAAGGGTCCAGCAACTAATGAAAAACTGTTTTTT. This gives the protein CAWKGPATNEKLFF.